This T cell receptor beta chain was found in a study of cytomegalovirus exposure and HLA in healthy donors. Study-wide results and caveats: In most subjects, TCR beta sequences reportedly gave accurate predictions of HLA-A and HLA-B alleles. Cytomegalovirus association was listed for 150 to 200 TCR beta chains.

Looked up from germline, CDR1 is SGHDT and CDR2 is YYEEEE. The CDR3 is 16 amino acids. The V segment lost 2 bases and the J segment 7 bases; nucleotides outside the gene matches: 9. Concerning this clone: Its antigen is not identified.

The PCR was carried out with 60 Vbeta primers and 13 Jbeta primers. Authors' processing steps: In a later analysis, around 10 million of around 75 million unique beta chains occurred in at least two donors. This table comes from immunoSEQ multiplex PCR, and its TCRdb copy is limited to in-frame clones, with some not included. V and J calls plus clone size are reproduced from that table; the DNA served to infer D and trimming. The sample has 60,000 or so clones; about 80% are singletons. Sample: PBMCs. V is TRBV5-6 and J is TRBJ2-2; 9 bases fit TRBD1. This TCR derives from a man aged 35-49 years in good health and CMV-seronegative. The CDR3 region is CASSFTGQGVVGELFF. In nucleotides, the CDR3 is TGTGCCAGCAGCTTTACGGGACAGGGAGTGGTCGGGGAGCTGTTTTTT.